Shown below are 12 T cell receptor beta chains from a single sample sequenced in a study of beta chain features in type 1 diabetes. Expressed TCRB transcripts were sequenced because the entire RNA isolate underwent reverse transcription. The data were produced by immunoSEQ multiplex PCR, yet TCRdb's version contains in-frame clones alone and is incomplete. The sample holds more than 300,000 clones, around a tenth seen once. These TCRs' antigens remain unknown. Study-level findings and limits: All four CD4+ subsets of Type 1 diabetes patients contained TCRB CDR3s that were moderately but significantly shorter.

The sample comprised central memory CD4+ T cells from blood. The origin of the receptors is a man younger than 45 with type 1 diabetes.

This clone was seen ten or more times. The CDR3 loop reads CASSFMGANNEQFF. In nucleotides, the CDR3 is TGTGCCAGCAGTTTTATGGGGGCCAACAATGAGCAGTTCTTC. J is TRBJ2-1 and V is TRBV28; D perhaps matches TRBD1 (6 bases). CDR1 is MDHEN, CDR2 SYDVKM, per germline. This CDR3 has 14 residues. V shed 3 bases and J shed 5 bases, with 11 bases lying between them.

This chain joins TRBV10-2 and TRBJ1-1; 9 nucleotides align to TRBD1. Germline V lookup: CDR1 WSHSY, CDR2 SAAADI. Trimming cost V 8 bases and J 3 bases; bases outside gene matches: 7. The CDR3 is 14 amino acids. In DNA, the CDR3 is TGCGCCAGCGGTCGACAGGGGGGGTACACTGAAGCTTTCTTT. It translates to CASGRQGGYTEAFF.

As to this clone: This CDR3 is also generated by other DNA sequences in the sample. The chain uses TRBV11-2 and TRBJ2-3; a possible D gene is TRBD1 (6 bases). V was shortened by 0 bases and J by 5 bases, with 6 bases between the two germline ends. Germline V gene data show CDR1 as SGHAT and CDR2 as FQNNGV. The CDR3 has 13 amino acids. The DNA of the CDR3 is TGTGCCAGCAGCTTAGACAGGGGAGATACGCAGTATTTT. Amino acids: CASSLDRGDTQYF.

This chain joins TRBV9 and TRBJ2-3, with TRBD2 as a possible D gene (5 bases). CDR1 and CDR2 from the germline V gene are SGDLS and YYNGEE. Trimming pared 4 bases from V and 0 bases from J, leaving 15 bases between. The CDR3 contains 16 residues. CDR3 coding DNA: TGTGCCAGCAGCTACCTAGCACGGCTGAGCACAGATACGCAGTATTTT. As protein: CASSYLARLSTDTQYF.

This clone was detected a few times. The chain has TRBV10-3 and TRBJ2-4; the match to TRBD1 covers 9 bases. This CDR3 region has 16 residues. V lost 8 bases to trimming and J lost 0 bases; unmatched junction nucleotides: 8. Per germline, CDR1 ENHRY and CDR2 SYGVKD. CDR3 nucleotide sequence: TGTGCCATCTCCGGGACAGGGAACGAAGCCAAAAACATTCAGTACTTC. Protein product: CAISGTGNEAKNIQYF.

This clone was seen repeatedly, ten times or more. The chain carries TRBV9 and TRBJ1-1; 8 bases are shared with TRBD1. The CDR3 runs to 13 residues. Unmatched junction bases numbered 9, after V lost 4 bases and J lost 10 bases. Germline V gives CDR1 SGDLS, CDR2 YYNGEE. The CDR3 loop reads CASSQQGVGRAFF. Written as DNA, the CDR3 is TGTGCCAGCAGCCAACAGGGGGTCGGACGAGCTTTCTTT.

This clone has more than one count but fewer than ten. The chain has TRBV30 and TRBJ1-6; the D gene is possibly TRBD1 (5 bases). Trimming removed 3 bases from V and 9 bases from J, with 21 bases in between. The CDR3 sequence is 16 residues long. CDR1 GTSNPN and CDR2 SVGIG come from the germline V gene (reference sequence). The CDR3 coding sequence is TGTGCCTGGAGAACCCCCCGGGGGGGAGGAGTTTCACCCCTCCACTTT. Amino acids: CAWRTPRGGGVSPLHF.

As for this clone: This may stem from a read error, because a much larger clone lies one nucleotide away. V usage is TRBV6-1 and J usage is TRBJ2-2; no clear D. V lost 6 bases to trimming and J lost 1 base, with 3 bases between them. The CDR3 spans 12 residues. Germline-derived CDR1 and CDR2 are MNHNS and SASEGT. CDR3 sequence (DNA): TGTGCCAGCAGGAAGAACACCGGGGAGCTGTTTTTT. This encodes CASRKNTGELFF.

This clone was seen at least ten times. The CDR3: CASRSNRGEAGELFF. The DNA of the CDR3 is TGTGCCAGCAGATCTAACAGGGGGGAGGCCGGGGAGCTGTTTTTT. The rearrangement uses TRBV2 and TRBJ2-2; 8 positions agree with TRBD1. With 6 bases clipped from V and 6 bases from J, the junction kept 9 bases outside the gene matches. Looked up from germline, CDR1 is SNHLY and CDR2 is FYNNEI. CDR3 size: 15 residues.

The genes are TRBV5-1 and TRBJ2-7; 7 bases align to TRBD1. Germline assignment: CDR1 SGHRS and CDR2 YFSETQ. This CDR3 comprises 16 residues. The V gene end was trimmed by 5 bases and the J gene end by 3 bases; junction bases not matched to a gene: 14. The CDR3 sequence is CASRDRLSGQSYEQYF. The CDR3 DNA is TGCGCCAGCAGGGACCGATTGTCGGGACAGAGCTACGAGCAGTACTTC.

The chain carries TRBV16 and TRBJ1-4; weak D call: TRBD1 (6 bases). V was shortened by 2 bases and J by 10 bases, with 14 bases between the two germline ends. The CDR3 is 14 residues long. The V gene's germline CDR1 is KGHSY and CDR2 FQNENV. CDR3: CASSQLREQGKLFF. In DNA, the CDR3 is TGTGCCAGCAGCCAACTAAGGGAACAGGGAAAACTGTTTTTT.

Of note for this clone: The sample carries other DNA sequences with the same CDR3. In DNA form, the CDR3 reads TGTGCCAGCAGCCTTAGTACTGAAGCTTTCTTT. It codes for CASSLSTEAFF. The chain employs TRBV28 and TRBJ1-1; D uncertain. This CDR3 comprises 11 residues. V dropped 6 bases and J dropped 5 bases, with 7 bases sitting between them. The V gene's germline CDR1 is MDHEN and CDR2 SYDVKM.